A single TCR beta chain is shown here with its context. The time point was: peripheral blood 6 weeks after treatment start. This sample stems from a study of PD-L1 blockade in urothelial cancer. Study details: Male sex and bladder-origin urothelial cancer characterized about nine tenths of the roughly 29 patients.

Measured with immunoSEQ multiplex PCR; TCRdb has only the in-frame clones, and not every one. Seen here are around 110,000 clones, around nine tenths observed once, and the top ten hold around 1.7%. Sample: PBMCs, taken around atezolizumab (anti-PD-L1) treatment. This TCR came from a man in his 60s with urothelial cancer.

The CDR3 loop is CASSIRGTEAFF. The CDR3 DNA is TGTGCCAGTAGTATACGGGGCACTGAAGCTTTCTTT. The chain carries TRBV19 and TRBJ1-1; D is uncertain. This CDR3 contains 12 residues. CDR1 and CDR2 from the germline V gene are LNHDA and SQIVND (reference sequence). Trimming shortened V by 2 bases and J by 4 bases, and 5 bases separated the two germline ends.